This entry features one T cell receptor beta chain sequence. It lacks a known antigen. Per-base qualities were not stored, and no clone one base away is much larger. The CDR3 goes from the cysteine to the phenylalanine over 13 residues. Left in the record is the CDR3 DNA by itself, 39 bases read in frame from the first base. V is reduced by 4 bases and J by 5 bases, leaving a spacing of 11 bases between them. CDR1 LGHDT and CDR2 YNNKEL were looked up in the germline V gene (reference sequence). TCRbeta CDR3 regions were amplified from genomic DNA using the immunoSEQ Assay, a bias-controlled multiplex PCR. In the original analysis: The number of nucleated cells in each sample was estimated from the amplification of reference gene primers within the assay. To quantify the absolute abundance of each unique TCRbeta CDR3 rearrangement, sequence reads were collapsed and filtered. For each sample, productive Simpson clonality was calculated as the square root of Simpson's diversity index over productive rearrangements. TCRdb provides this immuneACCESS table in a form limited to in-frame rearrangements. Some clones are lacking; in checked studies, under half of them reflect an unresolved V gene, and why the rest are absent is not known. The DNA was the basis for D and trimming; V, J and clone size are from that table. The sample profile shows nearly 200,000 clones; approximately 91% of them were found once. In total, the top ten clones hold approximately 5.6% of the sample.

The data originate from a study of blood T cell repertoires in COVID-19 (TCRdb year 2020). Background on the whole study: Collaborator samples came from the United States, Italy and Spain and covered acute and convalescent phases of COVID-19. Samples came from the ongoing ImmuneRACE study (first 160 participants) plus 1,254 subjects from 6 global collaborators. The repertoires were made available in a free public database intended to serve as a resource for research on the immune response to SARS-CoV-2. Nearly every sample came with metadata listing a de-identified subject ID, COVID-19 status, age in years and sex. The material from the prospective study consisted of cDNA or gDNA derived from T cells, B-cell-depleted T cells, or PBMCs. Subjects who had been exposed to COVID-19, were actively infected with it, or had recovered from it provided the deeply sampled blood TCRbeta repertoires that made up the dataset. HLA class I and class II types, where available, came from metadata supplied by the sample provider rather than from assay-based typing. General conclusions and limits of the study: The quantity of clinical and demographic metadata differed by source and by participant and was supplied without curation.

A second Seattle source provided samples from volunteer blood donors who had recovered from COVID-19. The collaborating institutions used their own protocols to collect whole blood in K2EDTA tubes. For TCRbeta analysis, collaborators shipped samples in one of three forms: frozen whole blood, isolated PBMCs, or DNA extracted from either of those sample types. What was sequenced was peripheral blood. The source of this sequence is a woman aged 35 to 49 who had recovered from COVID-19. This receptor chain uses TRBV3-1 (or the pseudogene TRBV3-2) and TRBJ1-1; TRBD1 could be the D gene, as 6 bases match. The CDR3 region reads CASSRGPYTEAFF. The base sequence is TGTGCCAGCAGCCGGGGGCCTTATACTGAAGCTTTCTTT.